The sequence of this T cell receptor beta chain was determined in a study of response to subunit inactivated influenza vaccine. The germline gives CDR1 SGHTA, CDR2 FQGNSA. The CDR3 contains 17 residues. V lost 0 bases and J lost 0, with 9 bases in between. TCRdb fed the RT-PCR reads into MiXCR, producing one record per CDR3 protein. The table includes about 540,000 distinct CDR3 sequences, roughly 25% detected once. These same data were also listed under a study on T cells expressing NK-cell markers. That report adds: UMIs were included in TCR beta cDNA generated by 5'RACE template switching. Within the sequenced cohort of eight donors, seven exhibited HCMV seropositivity and one was seronegative. Sorting was limited to alpha-beta TCR-expressing T cells with an anti-gamma-delta TCR antibody in several experiments. Clones of NKG2C+ T cells that had expanded were of unclear HCMV specificity.

This chain uses TRBV7-2 with TRBJ1-6, with D hard to call. The clonotype comes from a man in his forties or fifties who received an inactivated influenza vaccine. Material: CD4+ T cells sorted from PBMCs, obtained approximately 13 days after vaccination. The CDR3 spells CASSLADGSSYNSPLHF. The CDR3 DNA reads as TGTGCCAGCAGCTTAGCGGACGGAAGCTCCTATAATTCACCCCTCCACTTT.